This T cell receptor beta chain was sequenced in a study of Ad26.COV2.S vaccination and SARS-CoV-2 variants. As for the study in general: Donor was assigned to the Ad26.COV2.S arm of trial COV1001. The vaccine Ad26.COV2.S was put into the muscle once, or twice with 56 days between. Points from the study as a whole: Total T cell responses were possibly underestimated by TCR breadth and depth analyses. Vaccine recipients had higher spike-specific TCR breadth than placebo recipients.

Clones were read by immunoSEQ multiplex PCR, and TCRdb kept only the in-frame ones, dropping some. The data contain approximately 350,000 clones, around 82% of them singletons. CDR1 and CDR2 from the germline V gene are SGHRS and YFSETQ. With 0 bases removed from V and 2 bases from J, the gap between germline ends came to 15 bases. CDR3 length equals 16 residues. Treatment here: 19 received Ad26.COV2.S at low or high dose, single or two shots; roughly five received placebo; per-sample allocation not given. Material that was analyzed had been drawn on day 63 after the first vaccine or placebo injection. In the case of this clone: Its antigen is currently unknown.

This TCR came from a person aged 18-65 years who received the Ad26.COV2.S COVID-19 vaccine or a placebo. The input for sequencing was peripheral blood, taken in a trial of Ad26.COV2.S vaccine versus placebo. The chain couples TRBV5-1 to TRBJ2-7; TRBD1 is a possible D gene (6 bases). CDR3 DNA sequence: TGCGCCAGCAGCTTGGCGGGCAGGGGAGAAACCTACGAGCAGTACTTC. Translating it yields CASSLAGRGETYEQYF.